This T cell receptor (beta chain) was observed in a study of T cell responses to AZD1222 COVID-19 vaccine. This clone was counted once. The antigen is not known. Study findings and constraints: Donors were chiefly white British, with a greater number of females, and clonal diversity was perhaps underestimated. It was only a handful of AZD1222 recipients who were seropositive at baseline. Unmutated variant regions are reportedly the target of nearly half of TCRs that are spike-specific. In all cases, repertoires were sampled only after the peak T cell response.

Sequencing used immunoSEQ multiplex PCR; TCRdb keeps in-frame clones, though not all of them. This sample carries 140,000 to 150,000 clones, roughly 90% of them seen once, and the ten largest clones take around 1.8%. The CDR3 has 13 amino acids. CDR1 is SGHAT and CDR2 is FQNNGV in the germline V gene. The ends were cut back, 3 bases at V and 5 bases at J, with 10 bases in the middle. The clonotype comes from an adult in good health. The rearrangement links TRBV11-2 to TRBJ1-2, with D unclear. The sequenced sample was peripheral blood, obtained on day 0 of AZD1222 vaccination. The CDR3 region is CASSFGNGYGYTF. The CDR3 DNA reads TGTGCCAGCAGCTTCGGCAATGGGTATGGCTACACCTTC.